This T cell receptor (beta chain) was found in a study of cytomegalovirus exposure and HLA in healthy donors. Study-wide points: Evidence from a later analysis indicated that most CMV-associated TCR beta chains looked HLA-restricted. Analysis was carried out at a later point, and it linked a missense DCLRE1C variant to TCR beta V- and J-gene trimming.

Concerning this clone: What it recognizes is unknown.

V was trimmed by 5 bases and J by 0 bases, leaving 16 bases between them. The germline CDR1 and CDR2 sequences are MNHEY and SMNVEV (reference sequence). This CDR3 contains 16 residues. Both 60 Vbeta primers and 13 Jbeta primers went into the PCR. The repertoire was sequenced with immunoSEQ multiplex PCR; TCRdb's copy has only in-frame clones and lacks some. This sample has around 150,000 clones; approximately 71% occur once, and the top ten carry about 11%. The sequencing sample was made of PBMCs. The genes are TRBV27 and TRBJ1-2; no clear D. This receptor was identified in a man aged 18 to 29 in good health and CMV-seropositive. The CDR3 DNA reads as TGTGCCAGCAGTCTCCGACCGGGGAACACTAACTATGGCTACACCTTC. Translating gives CASSLRPGNTNYGYTF.